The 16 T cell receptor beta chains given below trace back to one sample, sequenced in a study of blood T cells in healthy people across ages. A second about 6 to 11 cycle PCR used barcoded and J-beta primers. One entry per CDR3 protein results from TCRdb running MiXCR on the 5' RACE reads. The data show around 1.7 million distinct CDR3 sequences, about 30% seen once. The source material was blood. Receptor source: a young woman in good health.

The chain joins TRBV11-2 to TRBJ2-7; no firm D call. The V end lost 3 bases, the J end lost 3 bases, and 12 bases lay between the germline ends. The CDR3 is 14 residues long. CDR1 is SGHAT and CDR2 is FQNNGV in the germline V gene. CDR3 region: CASSFPGYGYEQYF. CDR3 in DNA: TGTGCCAGCAGCTTCCCAGGCTATGGCTACGAGCAGTACTTC. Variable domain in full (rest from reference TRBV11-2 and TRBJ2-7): EAGVAQSPRYKIIEKRQSVAFWCNPISGHATLYWYQQILGQGPKLLIQFQNNGVVDDSQLPKDRFSAERLKGVDSTLKIQPAKLEDSAVYLCASSFPGYGYEQYFGPGTRLTVT.

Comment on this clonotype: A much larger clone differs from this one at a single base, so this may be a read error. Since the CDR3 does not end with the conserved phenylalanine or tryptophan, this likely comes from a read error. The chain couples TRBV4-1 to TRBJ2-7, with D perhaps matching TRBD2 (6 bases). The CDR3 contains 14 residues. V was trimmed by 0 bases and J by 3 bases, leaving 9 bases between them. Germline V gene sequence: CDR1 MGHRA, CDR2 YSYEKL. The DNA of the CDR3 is TGCGCCAGCAGCCAAGAAGGAGGGTTCTACGAGCAGTACCTC. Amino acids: CASSQEGGFYEQYL.

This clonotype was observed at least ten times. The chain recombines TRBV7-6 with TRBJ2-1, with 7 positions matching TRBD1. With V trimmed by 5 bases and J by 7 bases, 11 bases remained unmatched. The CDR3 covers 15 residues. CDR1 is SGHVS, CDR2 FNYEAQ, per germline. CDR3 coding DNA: TGTGCCAGCAGCCCCACAGCAGGGGGTGGAAATGAGCAGTTCTTC. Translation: CASSPTAGGGNEQFF.

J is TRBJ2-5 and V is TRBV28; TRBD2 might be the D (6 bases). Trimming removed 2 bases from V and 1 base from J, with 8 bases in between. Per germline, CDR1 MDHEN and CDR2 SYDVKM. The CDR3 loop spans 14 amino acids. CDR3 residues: CASSLQAGQETQYF. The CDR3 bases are TGTGCCAGCAGTTTACAAGCGGGCCAAGAGACCCAGTACTTC.

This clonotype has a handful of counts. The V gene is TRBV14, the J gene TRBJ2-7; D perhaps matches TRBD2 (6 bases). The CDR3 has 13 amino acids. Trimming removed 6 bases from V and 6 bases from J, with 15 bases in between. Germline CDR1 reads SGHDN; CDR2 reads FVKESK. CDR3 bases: TGTGCCAGCAGTTACCACCGGGGGACCGAGCAGTACTTC. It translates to CASSYHRGTEQYF.

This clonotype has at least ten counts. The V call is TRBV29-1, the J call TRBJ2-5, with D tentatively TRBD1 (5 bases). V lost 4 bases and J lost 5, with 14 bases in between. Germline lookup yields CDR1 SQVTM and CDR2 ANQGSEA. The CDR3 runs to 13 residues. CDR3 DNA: TGCAGCGTTGGTGGGTCGGCAGGGGAGACCCAGTACTTC. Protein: CSVGGSAGETQYF.

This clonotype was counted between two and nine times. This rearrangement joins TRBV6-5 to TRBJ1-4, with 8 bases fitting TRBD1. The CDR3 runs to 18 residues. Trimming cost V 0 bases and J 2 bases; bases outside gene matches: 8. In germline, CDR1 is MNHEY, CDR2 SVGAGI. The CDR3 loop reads CASSYSKGRGPTNEKLFF. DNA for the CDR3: TGTGCCAGCAGTTACTCGAAGGGCAGGGGGCCGACTAATGAAAAACTGTTTTTT.

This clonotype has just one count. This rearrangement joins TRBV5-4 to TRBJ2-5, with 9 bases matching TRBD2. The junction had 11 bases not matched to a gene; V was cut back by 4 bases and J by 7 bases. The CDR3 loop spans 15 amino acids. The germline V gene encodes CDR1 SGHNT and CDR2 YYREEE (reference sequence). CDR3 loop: CASSRTSVSEGTQYF. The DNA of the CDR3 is TGTGCCAGCAGCAGGACTAGCGTCTCAGAAGGGACCCAGTACTTC.

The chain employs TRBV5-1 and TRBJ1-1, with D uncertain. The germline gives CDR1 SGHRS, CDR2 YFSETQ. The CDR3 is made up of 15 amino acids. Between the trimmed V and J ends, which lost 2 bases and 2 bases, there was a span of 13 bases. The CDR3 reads CASSLNKHTNTEAFF. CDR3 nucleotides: TGCGCCAGCAGCTTAAACAAACATACTAACACTGAAGCTTTCTTT. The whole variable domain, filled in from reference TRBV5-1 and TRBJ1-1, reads KAGVTQTPRYLIKTRGQQVTLSCSPISGHRSVSWYQQTPGQGLQFLFEYFSETQRNKGNFPGRFSGRQFSNSRSEMNVSTLELGDSALYLCASSLNKHTNTEAFFGQGTRLTVV.

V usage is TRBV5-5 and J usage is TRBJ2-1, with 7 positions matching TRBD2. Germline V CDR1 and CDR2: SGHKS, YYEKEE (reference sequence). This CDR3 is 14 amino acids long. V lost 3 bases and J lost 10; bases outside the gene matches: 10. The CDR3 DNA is TGTGCCAGCAGCTGCGACCCTAGCGGTCAGGAGCAGTTCTTC. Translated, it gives CASSCDPSGQEQFF.

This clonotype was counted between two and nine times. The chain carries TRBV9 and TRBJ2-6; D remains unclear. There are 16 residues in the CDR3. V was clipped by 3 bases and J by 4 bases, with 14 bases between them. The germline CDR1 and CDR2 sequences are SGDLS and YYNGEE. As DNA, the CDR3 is TGTGCCAGCAGCGCGGACGGGTCCTCCGGGGCCAACGTCCTGACTTTC. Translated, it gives CASSADGSSGANVLTF.

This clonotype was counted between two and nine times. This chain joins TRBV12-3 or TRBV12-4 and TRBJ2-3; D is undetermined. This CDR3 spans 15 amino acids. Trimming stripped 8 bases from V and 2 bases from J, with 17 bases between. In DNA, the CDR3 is TGTGCCAGCTCCTCGCAGGACCTAAACACAGATACGCAGTATTTT. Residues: CASSSQDLNTDTQYF.

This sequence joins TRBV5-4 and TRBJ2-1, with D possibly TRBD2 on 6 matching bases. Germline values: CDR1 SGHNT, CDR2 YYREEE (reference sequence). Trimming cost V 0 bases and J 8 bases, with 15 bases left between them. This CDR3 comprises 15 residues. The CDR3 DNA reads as TGTGCCAGCAGCTTGGTTGCGGGATCGGGCCATGAGCAGTTCTTC. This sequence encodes CASSLVAGSGHEQFF.

CDR3 in amino acids: CAWSVSRGTDEQFF. The CDR3 DNA is TGTGCCTGGAGTGTGAGTCGGGGTACTGATGAGCAGTTCTTC. The chain couples TRBV30 to TRBJ2-1; the D gene is possibly TRBD2 (5 bases). V shed 0 bases and J shed 8 bases, with 14 bases lying between them. This CDR3 region has 14 residues. Germline CDR1 is GTSNPN and CDR2 is SVGIG (reference sequence).

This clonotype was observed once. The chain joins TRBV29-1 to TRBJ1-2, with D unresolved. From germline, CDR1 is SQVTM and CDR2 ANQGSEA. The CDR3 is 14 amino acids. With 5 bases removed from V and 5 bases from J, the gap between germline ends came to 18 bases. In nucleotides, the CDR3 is TGCAGCGTTTTGTTAGCGGCGGACGGGTATGGCTACACCTTC. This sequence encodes CSVLLAADGYGYTF.

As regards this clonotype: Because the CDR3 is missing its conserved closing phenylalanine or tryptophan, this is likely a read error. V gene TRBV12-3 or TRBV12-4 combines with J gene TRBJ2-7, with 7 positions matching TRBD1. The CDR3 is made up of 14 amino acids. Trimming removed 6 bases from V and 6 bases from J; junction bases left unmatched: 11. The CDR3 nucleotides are TGTGCCAGCAGCTCTGGGCCGGCAGGGGGCGAGCAGTACTTA. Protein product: CASSSGPAGGEQYL.